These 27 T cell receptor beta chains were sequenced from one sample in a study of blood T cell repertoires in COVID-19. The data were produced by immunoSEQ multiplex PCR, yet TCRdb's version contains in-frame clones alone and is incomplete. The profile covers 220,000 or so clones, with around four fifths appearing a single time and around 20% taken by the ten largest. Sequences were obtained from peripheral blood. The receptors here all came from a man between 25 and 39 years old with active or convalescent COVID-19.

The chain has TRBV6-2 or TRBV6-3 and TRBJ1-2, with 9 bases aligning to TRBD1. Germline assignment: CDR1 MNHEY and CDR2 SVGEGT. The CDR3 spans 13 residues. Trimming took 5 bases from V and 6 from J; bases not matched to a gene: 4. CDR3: CASSTGQGNGYTF. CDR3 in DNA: TGTGCCAGCAGTACGGGACAGGGAAATGGCTACACCTTC.

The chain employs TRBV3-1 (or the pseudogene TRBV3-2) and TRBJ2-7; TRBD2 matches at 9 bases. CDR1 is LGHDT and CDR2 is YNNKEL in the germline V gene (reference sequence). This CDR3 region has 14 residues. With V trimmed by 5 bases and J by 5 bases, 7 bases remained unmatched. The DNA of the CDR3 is TGTGCCAGCAGCAAAGGGTTAGCGGGAGACGAGCAGTACTTC. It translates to CASSKGLAGDEQYF.

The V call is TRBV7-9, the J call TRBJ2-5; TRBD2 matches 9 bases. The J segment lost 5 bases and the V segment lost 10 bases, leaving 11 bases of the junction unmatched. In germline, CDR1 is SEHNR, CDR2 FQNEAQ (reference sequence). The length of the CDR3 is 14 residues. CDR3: CATATSGGVETQYF. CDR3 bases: TGTGCCACCGCGACTAGCGGAGGGGTGGAGACCCAGTACTTC.

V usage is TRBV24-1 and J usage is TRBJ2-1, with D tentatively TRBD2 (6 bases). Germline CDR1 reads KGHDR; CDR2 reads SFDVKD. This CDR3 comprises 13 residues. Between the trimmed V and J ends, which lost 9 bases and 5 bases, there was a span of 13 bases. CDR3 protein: CATESSGHNEQFF. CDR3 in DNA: TGTGCCACCGAGAGTAGCGGACACAATGAGCAGTTCTTC.

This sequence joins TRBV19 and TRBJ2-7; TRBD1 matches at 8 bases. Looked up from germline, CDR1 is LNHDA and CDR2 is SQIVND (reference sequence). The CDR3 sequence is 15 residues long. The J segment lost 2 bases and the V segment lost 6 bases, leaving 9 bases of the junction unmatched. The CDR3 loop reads CASSDGQGGAYEQYF. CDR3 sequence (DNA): TGTGCCAGTAGCGACGGACAGGGCGGCGCCTACGAGCAGTACTTC.

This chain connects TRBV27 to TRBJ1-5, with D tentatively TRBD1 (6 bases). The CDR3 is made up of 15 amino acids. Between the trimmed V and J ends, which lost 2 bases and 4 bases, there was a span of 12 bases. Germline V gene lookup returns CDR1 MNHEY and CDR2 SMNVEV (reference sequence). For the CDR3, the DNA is TGTGCCAGCAGTTTAGTGGCAGGGGCAAATCAGCCCCAGCATTTT. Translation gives CASSLVAGANQPQHF.

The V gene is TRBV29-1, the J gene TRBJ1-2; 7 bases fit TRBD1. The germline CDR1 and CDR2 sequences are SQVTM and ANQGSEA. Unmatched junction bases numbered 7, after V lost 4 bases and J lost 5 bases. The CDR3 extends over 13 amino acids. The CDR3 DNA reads TGCAGCGTTGGTACAGGGGTAAAATATGGCTACACCTTC. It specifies CSVGTGVKYGYTF.

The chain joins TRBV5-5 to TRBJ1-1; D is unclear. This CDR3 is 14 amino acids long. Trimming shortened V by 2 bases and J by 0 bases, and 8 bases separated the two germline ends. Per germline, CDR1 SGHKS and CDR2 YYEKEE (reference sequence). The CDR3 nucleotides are TGTGCCAGCAGCTTCAAGGAGCTGAACACTGAAGCTTTCTTT. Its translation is CASSFKELNTEAFF.

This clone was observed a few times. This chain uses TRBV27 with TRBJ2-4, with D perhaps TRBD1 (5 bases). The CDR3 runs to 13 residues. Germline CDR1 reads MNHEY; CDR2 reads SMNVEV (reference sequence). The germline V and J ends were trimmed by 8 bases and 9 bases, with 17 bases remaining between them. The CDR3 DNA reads TGTGCCAGCGGGGCGACTGTGGGCGGCATTCAGTACTTC. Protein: CASGATVGGIQYF.

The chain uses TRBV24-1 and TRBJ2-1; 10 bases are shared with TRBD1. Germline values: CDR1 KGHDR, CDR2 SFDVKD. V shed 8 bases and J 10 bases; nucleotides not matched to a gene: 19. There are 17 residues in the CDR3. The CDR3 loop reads CATNDPKPGQGSGEQFF. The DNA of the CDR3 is TGTGCCACCAACGACCCCAAGCCGGGACAGGGGTCGGGGGAGCAGTTCTTC.

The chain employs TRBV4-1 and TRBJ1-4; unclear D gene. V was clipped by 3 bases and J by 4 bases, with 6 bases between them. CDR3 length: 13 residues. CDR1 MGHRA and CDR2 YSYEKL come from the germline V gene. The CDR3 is CASSQDFNEKLFF. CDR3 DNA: TGCGCCAGCAGCCAGGACTTTAATGAAAAACTGTTTTTT.

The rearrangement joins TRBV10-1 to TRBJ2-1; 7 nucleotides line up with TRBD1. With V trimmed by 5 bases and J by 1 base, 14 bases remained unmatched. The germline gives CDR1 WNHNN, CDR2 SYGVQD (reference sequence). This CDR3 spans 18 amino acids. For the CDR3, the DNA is TGCGCCAGCAGTACTCGGGACAGATCCCTAGGATCCTACAATGAGCAGTTCTTC. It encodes CASSTRDRSLGSYNEQFF.

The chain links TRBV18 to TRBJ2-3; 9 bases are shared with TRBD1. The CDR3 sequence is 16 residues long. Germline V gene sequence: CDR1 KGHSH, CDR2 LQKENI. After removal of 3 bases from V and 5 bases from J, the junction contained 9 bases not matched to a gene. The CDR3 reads CASSPGQGKGGDTQYF. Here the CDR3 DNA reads TGTGCCAGCTCACCGGGACAGGGCAAGGGGGGAGATACGCAGTATTTT.

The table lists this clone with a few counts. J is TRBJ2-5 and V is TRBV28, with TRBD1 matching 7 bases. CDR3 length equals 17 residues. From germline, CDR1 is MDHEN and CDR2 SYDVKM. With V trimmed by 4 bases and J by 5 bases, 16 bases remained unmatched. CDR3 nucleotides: TGTGCCAGCAGTTCAATGGGGTGGCAGGGGGTCTGGGAGACCCAGTACTTC. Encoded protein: CASSSMGWQGVWETQYF. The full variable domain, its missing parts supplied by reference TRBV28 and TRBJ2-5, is DVKVTQSSRYLVKRTGEKVFLECVQDMDHENMFWYRQDPGLGLRLIYFSYDVKMKEKGDIPEGYSVSREKKERFSLILESASTNQTSMYLCASSSMGWQGVWETQYFGPGTRLLVL.

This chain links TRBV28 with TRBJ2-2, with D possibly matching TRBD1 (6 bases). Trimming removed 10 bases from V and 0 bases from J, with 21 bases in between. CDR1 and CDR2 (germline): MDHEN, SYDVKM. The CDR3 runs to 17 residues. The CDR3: CAIRISTRGPNTGELFF. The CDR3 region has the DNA TGTGCCATCAGAATCTCGACCAGGGGCCCGAACACCGGGGAGCTGTTTTTT.

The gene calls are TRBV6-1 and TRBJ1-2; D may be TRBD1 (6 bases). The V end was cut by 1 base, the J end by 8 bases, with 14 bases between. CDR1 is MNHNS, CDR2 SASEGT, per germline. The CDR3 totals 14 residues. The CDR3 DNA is TGTGCCAGCAGTGAAGGTCAGGGGAATAGAGGCTACACCTTC. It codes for CASSEGQGNRGYTF.

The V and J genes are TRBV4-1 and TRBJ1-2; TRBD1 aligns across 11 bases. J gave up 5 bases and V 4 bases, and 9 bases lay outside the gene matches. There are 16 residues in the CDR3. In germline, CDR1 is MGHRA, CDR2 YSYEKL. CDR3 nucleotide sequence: TGCGCCAGCAGCCCGGCTAGGACAGGGGGCCGATATGGCTACACCTTC. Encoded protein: CASSPARTGGRYGYTF.

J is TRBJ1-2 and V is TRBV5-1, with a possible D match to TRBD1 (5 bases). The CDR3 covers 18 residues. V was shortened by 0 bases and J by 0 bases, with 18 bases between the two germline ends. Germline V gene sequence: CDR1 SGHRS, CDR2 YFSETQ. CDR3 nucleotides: TGCGCCAGCAGCTTGGGTCTTAGGGACTCGGTGGCTAACTATGGCTACACCTTC. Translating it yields CASSLGLRDSVANYGYTF.

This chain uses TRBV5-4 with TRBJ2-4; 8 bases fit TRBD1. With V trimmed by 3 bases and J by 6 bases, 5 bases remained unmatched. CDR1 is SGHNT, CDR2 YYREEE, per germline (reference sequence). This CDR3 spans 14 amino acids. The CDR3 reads CASSSWTGLNIQYF. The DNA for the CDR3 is TGTGCCAGCAGCTCCTGGACAGGGTTAAACATTCAGTACTTC.

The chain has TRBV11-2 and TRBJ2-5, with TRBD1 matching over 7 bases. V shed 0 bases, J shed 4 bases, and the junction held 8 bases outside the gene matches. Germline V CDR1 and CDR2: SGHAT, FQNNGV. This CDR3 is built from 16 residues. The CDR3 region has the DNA TGTGCCAGCAGCTTAGATGCAAGGGGGCGCGGAGAGACCCAGTACTTC. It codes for CASSLDARGRGETQYF.

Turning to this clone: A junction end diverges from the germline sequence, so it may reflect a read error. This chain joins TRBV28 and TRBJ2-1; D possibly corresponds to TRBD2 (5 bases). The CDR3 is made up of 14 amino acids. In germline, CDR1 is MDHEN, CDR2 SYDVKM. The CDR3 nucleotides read TGTGCCAGCAGTTTGCGGGCAGGATACAGTGAGCAGTTCTTC. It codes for CASSLRAGYSEQFF.

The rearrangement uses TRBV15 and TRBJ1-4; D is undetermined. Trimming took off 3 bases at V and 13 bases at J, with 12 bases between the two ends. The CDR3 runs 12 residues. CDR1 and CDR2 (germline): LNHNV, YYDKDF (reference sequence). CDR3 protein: CATSSASSRLFF. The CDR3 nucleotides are TGTGCCACCAGCAGTGCATCCAGTCGACTGTTTTTT.

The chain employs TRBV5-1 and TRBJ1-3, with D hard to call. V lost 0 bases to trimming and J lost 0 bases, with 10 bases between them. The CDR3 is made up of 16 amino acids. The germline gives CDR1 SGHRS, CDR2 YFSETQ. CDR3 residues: CASSLAYGSSGNTIYF. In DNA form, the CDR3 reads TGCGCCAGCAGCTTGGCCTACGGGAGCTCTGGAAACACCATATATTTT.

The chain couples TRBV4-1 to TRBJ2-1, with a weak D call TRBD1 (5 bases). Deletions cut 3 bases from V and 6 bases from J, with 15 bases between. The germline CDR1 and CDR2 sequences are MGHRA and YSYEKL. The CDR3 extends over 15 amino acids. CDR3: CASSHPGLQANEQFF. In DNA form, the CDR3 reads TGCGCCAGCAGCCATCCCGGGCTACAGGCCAATGAGCAGTTCTTC.

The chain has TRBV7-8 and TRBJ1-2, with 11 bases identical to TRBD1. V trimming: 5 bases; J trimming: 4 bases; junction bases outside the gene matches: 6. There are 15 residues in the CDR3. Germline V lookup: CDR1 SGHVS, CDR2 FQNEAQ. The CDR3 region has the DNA TGTGCCAGCAGCACGGGGACAGGGGGATTCTATGGCTACACCTTC. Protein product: CASSTGTGGFYGYTF.

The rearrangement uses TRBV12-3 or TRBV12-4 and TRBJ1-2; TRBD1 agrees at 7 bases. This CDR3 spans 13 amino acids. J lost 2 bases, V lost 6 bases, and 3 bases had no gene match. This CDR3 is CASRGQLNYGYTF. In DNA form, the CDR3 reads TGTGCCAGCAGGGGACAGCTAAACTATGGCTACACCTTC.

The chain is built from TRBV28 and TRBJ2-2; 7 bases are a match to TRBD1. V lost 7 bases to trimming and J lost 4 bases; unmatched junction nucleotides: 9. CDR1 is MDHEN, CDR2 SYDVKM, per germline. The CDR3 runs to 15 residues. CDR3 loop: CASTLGGTVTGELFF. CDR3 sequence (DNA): TGTGCCAGCACCCTAGGGGGCACGGTCACCGGGGAGCTGTTTTTT.